This paragraph reports one T cell receptor beta chain. V lost 7 bases to trimming and J lost 7 bases; unmatched junction nucleotides: 9. Germline V gene data show CDR1 as SNHLY and CDR2 as FYNNEI. The CDR3 has 14 amino acids. The data belong to a study of blood T cell repertoires in COVID-19. Profiling relied on immunoSEQ multiplex PCR, and the TCRdb table lists in-frame clones only, not all of them. This sample has about 300,000 clones, with 86% found just once. The gene calls are TRBV2 and TRBJ1-5, with TRBD1 matching 8 bases. The specimen sequenced was peripheral blood. The clonotype comes from a woman in her forties or fifties with acute or convalescent COVID-19. Written as DNA, the CDR3 is TGTGCCAGCAACCCGGACAGGGCGGGGCAGCCCCAGCATTTT. It is translated as CASNPDRAGQPQHF. Full variable domain (rest looked up from reference TRBV2 and TRBJ1-5): EPEVTQTPSHQVTQMGQEVILRCVPISNHLYFYWYRQILGQKVEFLVSFYNNEISEKSEIFDDQFSVERPDGSNFTLKIRSTKLEDSAMYFCASNPDRAGQPQHFGDGTRLSIL.